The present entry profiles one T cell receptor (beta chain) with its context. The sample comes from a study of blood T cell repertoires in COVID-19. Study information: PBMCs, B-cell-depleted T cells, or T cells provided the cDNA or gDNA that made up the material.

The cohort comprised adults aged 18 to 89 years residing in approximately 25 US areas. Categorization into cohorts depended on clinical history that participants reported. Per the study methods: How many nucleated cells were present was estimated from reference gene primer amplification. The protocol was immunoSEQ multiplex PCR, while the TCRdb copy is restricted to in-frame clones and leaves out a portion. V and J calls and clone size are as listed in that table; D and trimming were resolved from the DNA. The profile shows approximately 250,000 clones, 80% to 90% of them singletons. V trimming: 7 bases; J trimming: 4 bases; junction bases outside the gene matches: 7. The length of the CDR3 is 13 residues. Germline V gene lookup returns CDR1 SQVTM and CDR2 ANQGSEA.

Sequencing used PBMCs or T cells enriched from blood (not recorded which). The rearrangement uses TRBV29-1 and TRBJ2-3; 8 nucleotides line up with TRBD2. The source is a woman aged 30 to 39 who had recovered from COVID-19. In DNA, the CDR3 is TGCAGCGCCTCCGGGGGGGGCGCAGATACGCAGTATTTT. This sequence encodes CSASGGGADTQYF.